This is a list of T cell receptor beta chains from one sample in a study of T-cell reconstitution after alpha-beta-depleted transplantation in children. TCRdb redid the calling of the PCR reads with MiXCR, one entry per CDR3 protein. This sample has approximately 590,000 distinct CDR3 sequences, with over 9.5% found just once. This specimen was PBMCs from the stem cell graft donor, taken from the stem cell graft. The source is a human donor who donated a stem cell graft to a child with acute myeloid leukemia. CDR3s include the opening cysteine and the closing phenylalanine or tryptophan. D genes are given only for firm matches. For some rows the clone size is stated as once, few or many, or as a class when expanded; others skip it.

d_call: TRBD1; clone_size: -; v_call: TRBV6-2/TRBV6-3; j_call: TRBJ2-1; cdr3_aa: CASGSTTGLSYNEQFF; cdr3_nt: TGTGCCAGCGGGAGTACGACAGGGCTCTCCTACAATGAGCAGTTCTTC
d_call: -; clone_size: -; v_call: TRBV6-1; j_call: TRBJ1-1; cdr3_aa: CASSELQGNTEAFF; cdr3_nt: TGTGCCAGCAGTGAGTTACAGGGAAACACTGAAGCTTTCTTT
d_call: -; clone_size: -; v_call: TRBV7-2; j_call: TRBJ2-7; cdr3_aa: CASSPYGGSGPYEQYF; cdr3_nt: TGTGCCAGCAGCCCATACGGGGGTAGCGGCCCCTACGAGCAGTACTTC
d_call: TRBD1; clone_size: -; v_call: TRBV29-1; j_call: TRBJ2-7; cdr3_aa: CSARTGESSYEQYF; cdr3_nt: TGCAGCGCCCGTACAGGGGAAAGCTCCTACGAGCAGTACTTC
d_call: TRBD2; clone_size: many; v_call: TRBV10-1; j_call: TRBJ2-1; cdr3_aa: CASSRKVLAGGDNEQFF; cdr3_nt: TGCGCCAGCAGTCGGAAAGTACTAGCGGGAGGAGACAATGAGCAGTTCTTC
d_call: -; clone_size: many; v_call: TRBV6-5; j_call: TRBJ1-1; cdr3_aa: CASSYSTAQNTEAFF; cdr3_nt: TGTGCCAGCAGTTACTCGACAGCTCAGAACACTGAAGCCTTCTTT
d_call: TRBD1; clone_size: many; v_call: TRBV7-9; j_call: TRBJ2-3; cdr3_aa: CASRPDRGPTDTQYF; cdr3_nt: TGTGCCAGCAGACCGGACAGGGGGCCGACAGATACGCAGTATTTT
d_call: -; clone_size: many; v_call: TRBV5-1; j_call: TRBJ1-1; cdr3_aa: CASSNSPGRTEAFF; cdr3_nt: TGCGCCAGCAGCAACTCTCCAGGGCGAACTGAAGCTTTCTTT
d_call: -; clone_size: many; v_call: TRBV4-3; j_call: TRBJ2-7; cdr3_aa: CASSRNIDYEQYF; cdr3_nt: TGCGCCAGCAGCCGGAACATCGACTACGAGCAGTACTTC
d_call: -; clone_size: many; v_call: TRBV28; j_call: TRBJ1-2; cdr3_aa: CASSLQLNYGYTF; cdr3_nt: TGTGCCAGCAGTTTACAGCTGAACTATGGCTACACCTTC